Below, one T cell receptor beta chain is given with its context. As yet, its antigen is unknown. This specimen belongs to a study of a mutant IDH1 vaccine in newly diagnosed glioma. Overall study: Eight vaccine injections were given to patients in weeks 1, 3, 5, 7, 11, 15, 19 and 23.

Trimming shortened V by 0 bases and J by 4 bases, and 12 bases separated the two germline ends. Germline CDR1 is GTSNPN and CDR2 is SVGIG (reference sequence). This CDR3 region has 15 residues. Time point here: week 23, last vaccination. All doses held 300 ug of mutant IDH1 20-mer peptide, with topical imiquimod. Libraries were prepared by immunoSEQ multiplex PCR; TCRdb keeps only in-frame clonotypes and omits some of them. This sample has tens of thousands of clones; 70% to 90% occur once, and the top ten carry roughly 4%. V gene TRBV30 combines with J gene TRBJ2-2; D ambiguous. The source is a young man with glioma. The sample here was PBMCs, taken from a glioma patient whose treatment included an IDH1 peptide vaccine. CDR3 sequence: CAWSVDVRGTGELFF. The CDR3, as DNA: TGTGCCTGGAGTGTTGACGTGCGAGGCACCGGGGAGCTGTTTTTT.